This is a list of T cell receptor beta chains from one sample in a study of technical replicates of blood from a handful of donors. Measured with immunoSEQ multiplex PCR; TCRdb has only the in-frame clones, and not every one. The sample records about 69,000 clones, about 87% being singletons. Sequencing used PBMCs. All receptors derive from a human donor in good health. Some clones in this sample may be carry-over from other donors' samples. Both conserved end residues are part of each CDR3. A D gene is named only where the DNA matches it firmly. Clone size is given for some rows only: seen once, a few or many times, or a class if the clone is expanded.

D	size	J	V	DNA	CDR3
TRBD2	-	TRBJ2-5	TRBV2	TGTGCCAGCAGTGAAGCGCGGGGGAGGGAAGAGACCCAGTACTTC	CASSEARGREETQYF
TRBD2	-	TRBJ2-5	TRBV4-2	TGTGCCAGCAGCCAAGGGACTAGCGGGATCGCGGAGACCCAGTACTTC	CASSQGTSGIAETQYF
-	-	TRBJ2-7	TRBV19	TGTGCCAGTAGTATATCTCCCTACGAGCAGTACTTC	CASSISPYEQYF
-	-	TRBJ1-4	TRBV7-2	TGTGCCAGCAGGAGGAGGGTTGGCGAAAAACTGTTTTTT	CASRRRVGEKLFF
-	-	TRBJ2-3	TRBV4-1	TGCGCCAGCAGCCAAACCCAGACTACAGGGTTGTGGACAGATACGCAGTATTTT	CASSQTQTTGLWTDTQYF
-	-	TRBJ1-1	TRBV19	TGTGCCAGTAGTACCTGGGCCGTGAACACTGAAGCTTTCTTT	CASSTWAVNTEAFF
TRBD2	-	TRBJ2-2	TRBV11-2	TGTGCCAGCAGCTGGGGGACTACGAACACCGGGGAGCTGTTTTTT	CASSWGTTNTGELFF
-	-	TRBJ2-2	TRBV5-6	TGTGCCAGCAGCTTGGTCGGACAGACAGCGAACACCGGGGAGCTGTTTTTT	CASSLVGQTANTGELFF
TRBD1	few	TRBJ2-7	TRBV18	TGTGCCAGCTCAGCGCAGACCGGGACAGGGACCGAGCAGTACTTC	CASSAQTGTGTEQYF
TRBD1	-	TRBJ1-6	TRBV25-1	TGTGCCAGCAGTGAAGGCGTGTATAGGACAGGGGCGGCTCCCCTCCACTTT	CASSEGVYRTGAAPLHF
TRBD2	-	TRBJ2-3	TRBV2	TGTGCCAGCAGTGATCTCATAGCGGGAGTAGATACGCAGTATTTT	CASSDLIAGVDTQYF
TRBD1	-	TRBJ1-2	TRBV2	TGTGCCAGCAGGACAGGGTCGTATGGCTACACCTTC	CASRTGSYGYTF
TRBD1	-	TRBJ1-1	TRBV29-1	TGCAGCGTTGACCCCCGACAGGGTTTCACTGAAGCTTTCTTT	CSVDPRQGFTEAFF
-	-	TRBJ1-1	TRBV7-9	TGTGCCAGCAGCAACATTCGCCTTGAAGCTTTCTTT	CASSNIRLEAFF
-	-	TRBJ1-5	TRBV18	TGTGCCAGCTCACCAGGTCCGGAGAGCGGGCAGCCCCAGCATTTT	CASSPGPESGQPQHF
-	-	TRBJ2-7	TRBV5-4	TGTGCCAGCAGCTTGGGAGGGTTTATCAACGAGCAGTACTTC	CASSLGGFINEQYF
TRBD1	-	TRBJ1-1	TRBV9	TGTGCCAGCAGCGTGCGGACAGGGGGCACTGAAGCTTTCTTT	CASSVRTGGTEAFF
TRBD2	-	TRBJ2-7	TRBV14	TGTGCCAGCAGCCCACCCCGGACACAAGTGGGCGGGAGGGCGTCCGAGCAGTACTTC	CASSPPRTQVGGRASEQYF
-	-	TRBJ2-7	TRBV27	TGTGCCAGCAGGATTAGCGAGACCTCCTACGAGCAGTACTTC	CASRISETSYEQYF
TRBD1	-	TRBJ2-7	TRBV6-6	TGTGCCAGTCGGGGGACAGGGGGCGTTCGGCAGGACGAGCAGTACTTC	CASRGTGGVRQDEQYF
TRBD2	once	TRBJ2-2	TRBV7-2	TGTGCCAGCAGCCCTAGCCCTAGCGGGGCCAACACCGGGGAGCTGTTTTTT	CASSPSPSGANTGELFF
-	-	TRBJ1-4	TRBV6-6	TGTGCCAGCAGTTACTCAGAGGAAAAACTGTTTTTT	CASSYSEEKLFF
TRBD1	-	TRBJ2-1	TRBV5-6	TGTGCCAGCAGCTTGGGGGACAGGGGATACAATGAGCAGTTCTTC	CASSLGDRGYNEQFF
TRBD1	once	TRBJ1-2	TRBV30	TGTGCCTGGAAGGACAGGGTGGATAACTATGGCTACACCTTC	CAWKDRVDNYGYTF
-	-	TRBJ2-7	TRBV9	TGTGCCAGCAGCGTTGCGGGAAAGGGAGGATACGAGCAGTACTTC	CASSVAGKGGYEQYF
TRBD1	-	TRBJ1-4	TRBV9	TGTGCCAGCAACTTCGGGGACAGCCGTGGTGAACTGTTTTTT	CASNFGDSRGELFF
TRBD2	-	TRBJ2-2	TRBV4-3	TGCGCCAGCAGCCAAGAATTAGCGGGAGGTTCCGGGGAGCTGTTTTTT	CASSQELAGGSGELFF
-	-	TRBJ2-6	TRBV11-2	TGTGCCAGCAGCGGCGACTACTCTGGGGCCAACGTCCTGACTTTC	CASSGDYSGANVLTF
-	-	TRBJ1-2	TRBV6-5	TGTGCCAGCAGTTACTCGATCAGTTCAGGGGACTATGGCTACACCTTC	CASSYSISSGDYGYTF
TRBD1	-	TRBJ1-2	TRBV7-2	TGTGCCAGCAGCTTAGCCCGCCGACAGGGTCATGGCTACACCTTC	CASSLARRQGHGYTF
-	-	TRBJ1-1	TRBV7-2	TGTGCCAGCAGCTTTTCAATATCGGGGAACACTGAAGCTTTCTTT	CASSFSISGNTEAFF
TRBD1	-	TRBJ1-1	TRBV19	TGTGCCAGTAGTCCCCGGACAGGCCAGATGAACACTGAAGCTTTCTTT	CASSPRTGQMNTEAFF
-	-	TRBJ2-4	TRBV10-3	TGTGCCATCAGTGAGGCAGGGGATGTGACCAAAAACATTCAGTACTTC	CAISEAGDVTKNIQYF
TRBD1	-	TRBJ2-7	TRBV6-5	TGTGCCAGCAGTTACTACGGGACAGGGTACTACGAGCAGTACTTC	CASSYYGTGYYEQYF
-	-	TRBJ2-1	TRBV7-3	TGTGCCAGCAGCTTAGGGGGGACTTCCTACAATGAGCAGTTCTTC	CASSLGGTSYNEQFF
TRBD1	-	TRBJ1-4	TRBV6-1	TGTGCCAGCAGTCAAGGACAGGGGACGGGTACGGGTGAAAAACTGTTTTTT	CASSQGQGTGTGEKLFF